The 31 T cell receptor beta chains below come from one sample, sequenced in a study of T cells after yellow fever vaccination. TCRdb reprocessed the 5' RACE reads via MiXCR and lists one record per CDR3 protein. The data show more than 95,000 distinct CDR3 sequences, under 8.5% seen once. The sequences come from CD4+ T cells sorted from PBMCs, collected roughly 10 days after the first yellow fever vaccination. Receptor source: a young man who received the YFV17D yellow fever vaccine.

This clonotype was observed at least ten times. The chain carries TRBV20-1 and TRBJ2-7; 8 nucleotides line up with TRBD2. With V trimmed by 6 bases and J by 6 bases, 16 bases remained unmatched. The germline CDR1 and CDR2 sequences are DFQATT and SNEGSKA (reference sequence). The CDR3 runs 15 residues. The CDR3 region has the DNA TGCAGTGCGACCACAGCGGGGGCCGGGATGGGCGAGCAGTACTTC. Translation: CSATTAGAGMGEQYF.

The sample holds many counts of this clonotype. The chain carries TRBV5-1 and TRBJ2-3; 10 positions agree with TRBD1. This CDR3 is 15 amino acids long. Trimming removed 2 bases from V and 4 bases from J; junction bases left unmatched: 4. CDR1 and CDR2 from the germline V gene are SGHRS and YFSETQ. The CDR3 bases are TGCGCCAGCAGCTTCGGGACAGGGGTTTCAGATACGCAGTATTTT. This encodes CASSFGTGVSDTQYF.

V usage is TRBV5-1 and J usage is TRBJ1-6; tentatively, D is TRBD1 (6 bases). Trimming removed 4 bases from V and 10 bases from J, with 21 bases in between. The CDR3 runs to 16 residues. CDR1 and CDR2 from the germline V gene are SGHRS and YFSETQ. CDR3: CASSTQPGGGASPLHF. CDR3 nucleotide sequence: TGCGCCAGCAGCACCCAGCCCGGGGGGGGGGCCTCACCCCTCCACTTT.

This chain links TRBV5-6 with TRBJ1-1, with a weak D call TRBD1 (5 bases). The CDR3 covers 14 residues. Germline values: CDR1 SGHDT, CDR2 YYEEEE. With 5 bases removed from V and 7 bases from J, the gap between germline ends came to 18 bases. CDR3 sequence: CASRFGNRDGEAFF. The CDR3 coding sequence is TGTGCCAGCAGATTCGGGAACCGGGACGGTGAAGCTTTCTTT. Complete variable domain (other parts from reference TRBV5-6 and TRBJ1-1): DAGVTQSPTHLIKTRGQQVTLRCSPKSGHDTVSWYQQALGQGPQFIFQYYEEEERQRGNFPDRFSGHQFPNYSSELNVNALLLGDSALYLCASRFGNRDGEAFFGQGTRLTVV.

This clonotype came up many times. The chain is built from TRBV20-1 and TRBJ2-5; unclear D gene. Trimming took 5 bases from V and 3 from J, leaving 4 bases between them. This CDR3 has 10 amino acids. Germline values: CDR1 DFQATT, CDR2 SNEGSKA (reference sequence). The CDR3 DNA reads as TGCAGTGCTTCCAAAGAGACCCAGTACTTC. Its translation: CSASKETQYF.

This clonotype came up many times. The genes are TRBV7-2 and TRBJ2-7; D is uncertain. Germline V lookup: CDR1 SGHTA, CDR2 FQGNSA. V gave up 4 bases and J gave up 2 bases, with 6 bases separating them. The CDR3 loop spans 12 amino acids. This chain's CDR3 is CASSSFPYEQYF. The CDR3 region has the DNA TGTGCCAGCAGCTCCTTTCCCTACGAGCAGTACTTC.

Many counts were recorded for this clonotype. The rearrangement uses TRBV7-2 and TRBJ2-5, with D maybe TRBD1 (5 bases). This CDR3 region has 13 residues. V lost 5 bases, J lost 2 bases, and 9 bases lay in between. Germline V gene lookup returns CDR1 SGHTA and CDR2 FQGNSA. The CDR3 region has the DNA TGTGCCAGCAGCCCAGGGTGGCAAGAGACCCAGTACTTC. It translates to CASSPGWQETQYF.

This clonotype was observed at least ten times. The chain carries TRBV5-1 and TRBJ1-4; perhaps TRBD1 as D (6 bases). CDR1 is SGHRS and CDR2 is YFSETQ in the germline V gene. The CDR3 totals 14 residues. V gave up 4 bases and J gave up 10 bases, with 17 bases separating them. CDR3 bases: TGCGCCAGCAGCCCGCAGGGGTTTCAGGGAAAACTGTTTTTT. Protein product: CASSPQGFQGKLFF.

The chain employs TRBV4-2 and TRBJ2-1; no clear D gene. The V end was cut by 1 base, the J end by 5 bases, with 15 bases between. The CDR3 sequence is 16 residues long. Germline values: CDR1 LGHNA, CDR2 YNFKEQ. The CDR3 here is CASSQAAKRLNNEQFF. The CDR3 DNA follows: TGTGCCAGCAGCCAAGCGGCAAAACGGTTGAACAATGAGCAGTTCTTC.

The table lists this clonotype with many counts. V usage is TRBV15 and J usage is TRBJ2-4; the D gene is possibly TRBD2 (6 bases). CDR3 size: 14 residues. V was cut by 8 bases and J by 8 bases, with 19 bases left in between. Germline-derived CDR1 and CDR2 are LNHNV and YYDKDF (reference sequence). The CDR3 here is CATGRGAGPDIQYF. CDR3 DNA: TGTGCCACCGGCCGTGGGGCGGGGCCGGACATTCAGTACTTC.

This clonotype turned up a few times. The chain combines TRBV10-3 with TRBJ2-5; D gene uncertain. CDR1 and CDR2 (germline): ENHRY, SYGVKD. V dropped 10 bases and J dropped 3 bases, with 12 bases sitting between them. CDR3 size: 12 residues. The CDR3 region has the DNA TGTGCCACCTCGGAAGGCGAAGAGACCCAGTACTTC. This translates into CATSEGEETQYF.

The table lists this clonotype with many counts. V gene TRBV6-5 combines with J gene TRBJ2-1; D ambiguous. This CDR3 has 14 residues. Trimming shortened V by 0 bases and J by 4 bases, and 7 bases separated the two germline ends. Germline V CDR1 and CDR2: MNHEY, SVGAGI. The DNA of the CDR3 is TGTGCCAGCAGTTACTCTCGTGGATACAATGAGCAGTTCTTC. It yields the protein CASSYSRGYNEQFF.

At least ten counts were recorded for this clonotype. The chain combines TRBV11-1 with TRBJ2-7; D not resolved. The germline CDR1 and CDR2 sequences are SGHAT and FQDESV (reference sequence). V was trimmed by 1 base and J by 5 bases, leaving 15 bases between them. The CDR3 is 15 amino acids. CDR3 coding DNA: TGTGCCAGCAGCTTAGGTCCAGGCATGGGTGACGAGCAGTACGTC. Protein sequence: CASSLGPGMGDEQYV.

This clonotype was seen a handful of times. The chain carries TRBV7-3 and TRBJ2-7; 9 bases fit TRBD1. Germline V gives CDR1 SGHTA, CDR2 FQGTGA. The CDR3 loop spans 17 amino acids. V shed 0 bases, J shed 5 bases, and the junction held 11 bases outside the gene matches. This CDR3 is CASSLTCRDRVFNEQYV. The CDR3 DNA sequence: TGTGCCAGCAGCTTAACGTGTAGGGACAGGGTTTTCAACGAGCAGTACGTC.

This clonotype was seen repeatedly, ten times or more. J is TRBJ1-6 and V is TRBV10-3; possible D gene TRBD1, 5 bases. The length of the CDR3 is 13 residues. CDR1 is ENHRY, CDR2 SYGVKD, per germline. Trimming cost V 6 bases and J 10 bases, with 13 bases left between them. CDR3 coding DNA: TGTGCCATCAGGCAGGGAAACGGATCACCCCTCCACTTT. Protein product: CAIRQGNGSPLHF.

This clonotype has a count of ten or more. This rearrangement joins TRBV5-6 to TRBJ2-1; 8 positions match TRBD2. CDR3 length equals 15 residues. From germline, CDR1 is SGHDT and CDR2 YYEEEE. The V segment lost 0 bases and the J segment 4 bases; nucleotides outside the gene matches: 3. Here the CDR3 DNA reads TGTGCCAGCAGCTTGGACGGGGGGGAGTACAATGAGCAGTTCTTC. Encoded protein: CASSLDGGEYNEQFF.

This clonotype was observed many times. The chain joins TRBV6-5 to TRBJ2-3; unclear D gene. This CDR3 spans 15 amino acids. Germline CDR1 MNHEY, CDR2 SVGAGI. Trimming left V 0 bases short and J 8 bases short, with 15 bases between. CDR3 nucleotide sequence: TGTGCCAGCAGTTACTCGCGACCGCTCAAAGGTACGCAGTATTTT. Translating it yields CASSYSRPLKGTQYF.

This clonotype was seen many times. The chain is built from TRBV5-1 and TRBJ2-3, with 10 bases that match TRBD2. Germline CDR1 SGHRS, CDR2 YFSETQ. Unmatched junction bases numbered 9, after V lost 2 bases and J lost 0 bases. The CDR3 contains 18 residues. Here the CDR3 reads CASSFQPSGGPSTDTQYF. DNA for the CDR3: TGCGCCAGCAGCTTTCAACCTAGCGGGGGCCCCAGCACAGATACGCAGTATTTT.

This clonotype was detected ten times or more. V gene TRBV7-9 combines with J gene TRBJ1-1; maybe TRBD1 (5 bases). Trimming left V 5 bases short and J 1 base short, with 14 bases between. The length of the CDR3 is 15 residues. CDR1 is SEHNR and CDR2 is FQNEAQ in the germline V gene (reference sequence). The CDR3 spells CASSHPGHKNTEAFF. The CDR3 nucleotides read TGTGCCAGCAGCCATCCCGGACACAAGAACACTGAAGCTTTCTTT.

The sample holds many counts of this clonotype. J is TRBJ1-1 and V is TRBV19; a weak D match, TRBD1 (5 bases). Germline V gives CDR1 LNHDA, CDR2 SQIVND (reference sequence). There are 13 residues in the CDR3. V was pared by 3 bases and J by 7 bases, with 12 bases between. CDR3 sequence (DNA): TGTGCCAGTAGTATGCGGGGGTCGGGTGAAGCTTTCTTT. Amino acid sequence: CASSMRGSGEAFF.

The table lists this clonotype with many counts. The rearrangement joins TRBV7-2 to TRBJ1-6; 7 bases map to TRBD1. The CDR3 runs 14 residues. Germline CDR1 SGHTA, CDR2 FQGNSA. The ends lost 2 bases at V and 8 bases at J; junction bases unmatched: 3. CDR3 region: CASSLPGQHSPLHF. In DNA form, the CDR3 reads TGTGCCAGCAGCTTACCGGGACAGCATTCACCCCTCCACTTT.

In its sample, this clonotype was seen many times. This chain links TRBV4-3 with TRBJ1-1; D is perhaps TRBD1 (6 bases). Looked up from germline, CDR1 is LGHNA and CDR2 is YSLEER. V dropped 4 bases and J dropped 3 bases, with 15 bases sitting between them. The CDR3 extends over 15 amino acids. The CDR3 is CASSPEGGAYTEAFF. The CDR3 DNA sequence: TGCGCCAGCAGCCCCGAAGGGGGAGCGTACACTGAAGCTTTCTTT.

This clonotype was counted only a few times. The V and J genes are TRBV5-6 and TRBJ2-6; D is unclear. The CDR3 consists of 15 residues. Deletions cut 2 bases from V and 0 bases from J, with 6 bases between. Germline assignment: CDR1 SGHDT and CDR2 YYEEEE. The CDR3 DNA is TGTGCCAGCAGCTTTCTGAACTCTGGGGCCAACGTCCTGACTTTC. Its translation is CASSFLNSGANVLTF.

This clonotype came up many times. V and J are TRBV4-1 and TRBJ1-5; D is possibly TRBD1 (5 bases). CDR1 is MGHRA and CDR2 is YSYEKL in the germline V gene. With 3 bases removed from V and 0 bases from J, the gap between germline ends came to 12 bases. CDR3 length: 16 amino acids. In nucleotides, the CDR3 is TGCGCCAGCAGCCAGATGGCAGGGTATAGCAATCAGCCCCAGCATTTT. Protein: CASSQMAGYSNQPQHF.

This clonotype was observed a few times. In nucleotides, the CDR3 is TGTGCCAGCAGCTCAAGGGGCGCCTCCGGGGAGCTGTTTTTT. This encodes CASSSRGASGELFF. The chain combines TRBV7-2 with TRBJ2-2, with TRBD1 as a possible D gene (5 bases). The CDR3 extends over 14 amino acids. Germline lookup yields CDR1 SGHTA and CDR2 FQGNSA. Trimming took off 4 bases at V and 6 bases at J, with 12 bases between the two ends.

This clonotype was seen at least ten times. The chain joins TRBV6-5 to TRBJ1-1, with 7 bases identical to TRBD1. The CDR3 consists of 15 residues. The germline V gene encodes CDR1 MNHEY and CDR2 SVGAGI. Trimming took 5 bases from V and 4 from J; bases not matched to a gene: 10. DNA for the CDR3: TGTGCCAGCAGTAGACAGGGTGGGATTGTCACTGAAGCTTTCTTT. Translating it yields CASSRQGGIVTEAFF.

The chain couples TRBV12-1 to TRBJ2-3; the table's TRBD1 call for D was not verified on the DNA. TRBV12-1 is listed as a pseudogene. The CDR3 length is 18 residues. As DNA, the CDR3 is TGTGCCAGCAGCTTTGCGCTCCTCCGGAGACAGACCACAGATACGCAGTATTTT. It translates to CASSFALLRRQTTDTQYF.

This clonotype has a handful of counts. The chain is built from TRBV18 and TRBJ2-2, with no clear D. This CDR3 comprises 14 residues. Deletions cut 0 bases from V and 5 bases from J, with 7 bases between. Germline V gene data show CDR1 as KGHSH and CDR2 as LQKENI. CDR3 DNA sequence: TGTGCCAGCTCACCACCGCCTGAAACCGGGGAGCTGTTTTTT. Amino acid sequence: CASSPPPETGELFF.

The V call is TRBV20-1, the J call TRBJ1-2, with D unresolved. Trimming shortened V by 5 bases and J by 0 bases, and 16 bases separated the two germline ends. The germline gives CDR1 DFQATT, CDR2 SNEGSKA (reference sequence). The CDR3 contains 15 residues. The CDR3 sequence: CSAVQSAAANYGYTF. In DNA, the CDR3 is TGCAGTGCTGTACAGAGTGCGGCTGCTAACTATGGCTACACCTTC.

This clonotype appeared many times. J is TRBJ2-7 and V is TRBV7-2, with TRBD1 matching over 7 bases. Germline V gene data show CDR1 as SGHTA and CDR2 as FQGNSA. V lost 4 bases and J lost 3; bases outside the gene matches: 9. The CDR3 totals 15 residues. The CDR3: CASSSTGYTIYEQYF. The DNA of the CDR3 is TGTGCCAGCAGCTCGACAGGGTATACTATCTACGAGCAGTACTTC.

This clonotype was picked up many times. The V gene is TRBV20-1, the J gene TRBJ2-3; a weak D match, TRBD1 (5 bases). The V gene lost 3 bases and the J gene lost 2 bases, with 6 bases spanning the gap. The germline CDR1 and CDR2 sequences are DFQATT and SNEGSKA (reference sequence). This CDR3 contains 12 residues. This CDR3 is CSARTDTDTQYF. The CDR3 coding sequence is TGCAGTGCTAGGACAGACACAGATACGCAGTATTTT.